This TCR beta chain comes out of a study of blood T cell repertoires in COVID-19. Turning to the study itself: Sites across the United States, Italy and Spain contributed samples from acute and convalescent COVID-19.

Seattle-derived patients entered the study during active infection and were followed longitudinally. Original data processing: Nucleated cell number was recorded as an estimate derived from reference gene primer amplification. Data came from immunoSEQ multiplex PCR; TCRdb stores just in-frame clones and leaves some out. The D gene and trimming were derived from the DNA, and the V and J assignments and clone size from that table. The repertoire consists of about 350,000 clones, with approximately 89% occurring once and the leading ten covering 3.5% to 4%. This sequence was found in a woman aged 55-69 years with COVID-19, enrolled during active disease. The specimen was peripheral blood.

The CDR3 loop reads CASSFGGGNTIYF. The CDR3 DNA sequence: TGTGCCAGCAGTTTTGGCGGGGGAAACACCATATATTTT. The J gene is TRBJ1-3, the V gene TRBV28; D remains unclear. Germline V CDR1 and CDR2: MDHEN, SYDVKM. The CDR3 is made up of 13 amino acids. V shed 3 bases and J shed 4 bases, with 7 bases lying between them.